One and the same sample provided the 23 T cell receptor beta chains below, sequenced in a study of T cell repertoires in cytomegalovirus infection. Their recognized antigens are unknown. Each CDR3 protein is one row after TCRdb ran MiXCR on the reads. The table shows about 220,000 distinct CDR3 sequences, with around two fifths occurring only once. Material: CD8+ T cells from cultured PBMCs, obtained from culture after CMV antigen stimulation. The receptor set was obtained from a human donor in good health (CMV status not recorded). Some clones in this sample may be carry-over from other donors' samples.

The CDR3 coding sequence is TGTGCCAGCAGCCCTAGCGGGGGGGAAGCCAAAAACATTCAGTACTTC. It yields the protein CASSPSGGEAKNIQYF. The chain is built from TRBV2 and TRBJ2-4; 12 bases fit TRBD2. Looked up from germline, CDR1 is SNHLY and CDR2 is FYNNEI. V trimming: 6 bases; J trimming: 0 bases; junction bases outside the gene matches: 3. The CDR3 runs to 16 residues.

Only a few counts were recorded for this clonotype. This sequence joins TRBV18 and TRBJ1-1; weak D call: TRBD1 (5 bases). Germline V lookup: CDR1 KGHSH, CDR2 LQKENI. V lost 3 bases to trimming and J lost 5 bases, with 16 bases between them. The CDR3 length is 15 residues. Here the CDR3 DNA reads TGTGCCAGCTCACCCAGGGACTCGGCGGGGACTGAAGCTTTCTTT. It is translated as CASSPRDSAGTEAFF. The full variable domain, its missing parts supplied by reference TRBV18 and TRBJ1-1, is NAGVMQNPRHLVRRRGQEARLRCSPMKGHSHVYWYRQLPEEGLKFMVYLQKENIIDESGMPKERFSAEFPKEGPSILRIQQVVRGDSAAYFCASSPRDSAGTEAFFGQGTRLTVV.

Notes on this clonotype: A much more abundant neighbour one base away suggests this may be a read error. The chain joins TRBV19 to TRBJ1-2; 8 nucleotides align to TRBD1. The CDR3 sequence is 13 residues long. The V gene's germline CDR1 is LNHDA and CDR2 SQIVND (reference sequence). CDR3 DNA sequence: TGTGTCAGTAGGAGGGGACAGGCCTATGGCTACACCTTC. Residues: CVSRRGQAYGYTF.

This clonotype was counted only a few times. The chain carries TRBV27 and TRBJ1-1; 12 nucleotides align to TRBD1. The CDR3 totals 17 residues. CDR1 and CDR2 (germline): MNHEY, SMNVEV (reference sequence). With V trimmed by 5 bases and J by 0 bases, 7 bases remained unmatched. The CDR3 reads CASSDGTGGAVNTEAFF. The CDR3 DNA reads TGTGCCAGCAGTGATGGGACAGGGGGCGCGGTGAACACTGAAGCTTTCTTT.

The gene calls are TRBV20-1 and TRBJ1-6; D is unresolved. V lost 8 bases, J lost 7 bases, and 15 bases lay in between. The CDR3 consists of 13 residues. Germline loops: CDR1 DFQATT, CDR2 SNEGSKA (reference sequence). The CDR3 sequence: CSSSNRGNSPLHF. CDR3 DNA sequence: TGCAGTTCCTCCAATCGAGGGAATTCACCCCTCCACTTT.

There are a few counts of this clonotype. The chain uses TRBV7-9 and TRBJ1-1, with 9 bases that match TRBD1. The CDR3 is made up of 19 amino acids. Germline trimming cut 5 bases from V and 0 bases from J; bases unmatched to any gene: 16. In germline, CDR1 is SEHNR, CDR2 FQNEAQ (reference sequence). CDR3: CASSGVLLPGQGVNTEAFF. The CDR3 DNA reads TGTGCCAGCAGCGGAGTCCTTCTACCGGGACAGGGAGTGAACACTGAAGCTTTCTTT.

This clonotype came up a few times. CDR3 amino acids: CASSPRGNSPLHF. CDR3 coding DNA: TGTGCCAGCAGCCCGCGGGGAAATTCACCCCTCCACTTT. The chain combines TRBV7-9 with TRBJ1-6; D is ambiguous. Germline CDR1 is SEHNR and CDR2 is FQNEAQ (reference sequence). With 5 bases removed from V and 7 bases from J, the gap between germline ends came to 9 bases. The CDR3 loop spans 13 amino acids.

The chain joins TRBV4-1 to TRBJ2-3; 7 positions match TRBD1. Germline V CDR1 and CDR2: MGHRA, YSYEKL. Losses at the gene ends were 2 bases for V and 0 bases for J; bases not matched to a gene: 8. CDR3 length: 17 amino acids. The CDR3 protein is CASSQTPRTGSTDTQYF. The CDR3 bases are TGCGCCAGCAGCCAAACTCCCCGGACAGGCAGCACAGATACGCAGTATTTT.

The chain employs TRBV19 and TRBJ2-7; possible D gene TRBD2, 5 bases. Trimming removed 0 bases at V and 1 base at J, with 10 bases between. Germline V lookup: CDR1 LNHDA, CDR2 SQIVND (reference sequence). This CDR3 region has 15 residues. CDR3 residues: CASSIDLGESYEQYF. For the CDR3, the DNA is TGTGCCAGTAGTATAGATCTCGGGGAATCCTACGAGCAGTACTTC.

V usage is TRBV5-1 and J usage is TRBJ2-5, with D possibly called TRBD1 or TRBD2 (5 bases each). V lost 4 bases and J 5 bases, leaving 18 bases between the germline ends. There are 15 residues in the CDR3. From germline, CDR1 is SGHRS and CDR2 YFSETQ. The CDR3 protein is CASSARDQGRETQYF. The CDR3 nucleotides read TGCGCCAGCAGCGCCCGGGACCAGGGAAGGGAGACCCAGTACTTC. Full variable domain (missing parts from reference TRBV5-1 and TRBJ2-5): KAGVTQTPRYLIKTRGQQVTLSCSPISGHRSVSWYQQTPGQGLQFLFEYFSETQRNKGNFPGRFSGRQFSNSRSEMNVSTLELGDSALYLCASSARDQGRETQYFGPGTRLLVL.

The chain combines TRBV11-2 with TRBJ2-2; the D gene is possibly TRBD1 (8 bases). The germline gives CDR1 SGHAT, CDR2 FQNNGV. Between the trimmed V and J ends, which lost 5 bases and 0 bases, there was a span of 19 bases. The CDR3 totals 18 residues. This CDR3 reads CASSPYTGGGPNTGELFF. For the CDR3, the DNA is TGTGCCAGCAGCCCCTATACAGGGGGGGGCCCGAACACCGGGGAGCTGTTTTTT.

This clonotype was counted only a few times. V gene TRBV28 combines with J gene TRBJ2-7, with 9 bases aligning to TRBD2. Germline CDR1 and CDR2: MDHEN and SYDVKM. Trimming at V came to 3 bases and at J to 2 bases, leaving 8 bases not matched to a gene. This CDR3 is built from 16 residues. CDR3 nucleotide sequence: TGTGCCAGCAGTTTGAGAAGGACTAGCGCAACCTACGAGCAGTACTTC. It encodes CASSLRRTSATYEQYF.

The chain carries TRBV19 and TRBJ1-1; D is unresolved. The CDR3 contains 15 residues. V dropped 7 bases and J dropped 0 bases, with 15 bases sitting between them. CDR1 and CDR2 from the germline V gene are LNHDA and SQIVND (reference sequence). The CDR3 DNA reads as TGTGCCAGTAAGGTGGGCAGAAGCATGAACACTGAAGCTTTCTTT. It encodes CASKVGRSMNTEAFF.

This clonotype has a handful of counts. The chain uses TRBV11-1 and TRBJ2-5, with 9 bases matching TRBD1. CDR3 length: 15 amino acids. Germline lookup yields CDR1 SGHAT and CDR2 FQDESV (reference sequence). V shed 7 bases, J shed 4 bases, and the junction held 10 bases outside the gene matches. CDR3 nucleotides: TGTGCCAGCACCTTGGGACAGGGAGGTGGAGAGACCCAGTACTTC. Translating gives CASTLGQGGGETQYF.

This chain links TRBV4-2 with TRBJ2-2; D uncertain. This CDR3 region has 18 residues. From germline, CDR1 is LGHNA and CDR2 YNFKEQ. With 1 base removed from V and 1 base from J, the gap between germline ends came to 16 bases. CDR3 sequence (DNA): TGTGCCAGCAGCCAAGCTCCTCTAGGTCCCGGGAACACCGGGGAGCTGTTTTTT. Its protein is CASSQAPLGPGNTGELFF.

J is TRBJ1-1 and V is TRBV7-8; D not certain. Per the germline V gene, CDR1 is SGHVS and CDR2 is FQNEAQ. The germline V and J ends were trimmed by 2 bases and 6 bases, with 7 bases remaining between them. The CDR3 totals 12 residues. This CDR3 reads CASSLIEAEAFF. CDR3 nucleotide sequence: TGTGCCAGCAGCTTAATTGAGGCTGAAGCTTTCTTT.

Notes on this clonotype: One base away lies a much larger clone, so this may be a sequencing read error. The rearrangement joins TRBV27 to TRBJ2-1, with 8 nucleotides matching TRBD1. The V and J ends lost 0 bases and 2 bases, in that order; junction bases with no gene match: 6. The CDR3 extends over 17 amino acids. Germline CDR1 MNHEY, CDR2 SMNVEV (reference sequence). The CDR3 coding sequence is TGTGCCAGCAGTTTATCGGCAGGGGGCCTAACCTACAATGAGCAGTTCTTC. It yields the protein CASSLSAGGLTYNEQFF.

This clonotype showed up just a few times. The chain combines TRBV7-8 with TRBJ2-1, with D hard to call. The CDR3 spans 14 residues. Germline V CDR1 and CDR2: SGHVS, FQNEAQ. The V end lost 0 bases, the J end lost 4 bases, and 7 bases lay between the germline ends. The CDR3 loop reads CASSLANFYNEQFF. The CDR3 bases are TGTGCCAGCAGCTTAGCGAACTTTTACAATGAGCAGTTCTTC. The complete variable domain, with remaining parts taken from reference TRBV7-8 and TRBJ2-1, reads GAGVSQSPRYKVAKRGQDVALRCDPISGHVSLFWYQQALGQGPEFLTYFQNEAQLDKSGLPSDRFFAERPEGSVSTLKIQRTQQEDSAVYLCASSLANFYNEQFFGPGTRLTVL.

This clonotype was observed a few times. The chain couples TRBV27 to TRBJ2-7; no clear D gene. Germline lookup yields CDR1 MNHEY and CDR2 SMNVEV (reference sequence). Trimming took 4 bases from V and 3 from J, leaving 10 bases between them. CDR3 length: 13 residues. The DNA of the CDR3 is TGTGCCAGCAGTTCCGACCCCCGCTACGAGCAGTACTTC. Encoded protein: CASSSDPRYEQYF.

The chain links TRBV6-5 to TRBJ1-1, with D perhaps matching TRBD1 (5 bases). V was cut by 0 bases and J by 8 bases, with 7 bases left in between. CDR1 MNHEY and CDR2 SVGAGI come from the germline V gene. CDR3 length equals 12 residues. This chain's CDR3 is CASSYSEGEAFF. The CDR3 coding sequence is TGTGCCAGCAGTTACTCAGAGGGGGAAGCTTTCTTT.

This chain links TRBV9 with TRBJ2-3; 12 nucleotides align to TRBD2. The germline CDR1 and CDR2 sequences are SGDLS and YYNGEE. The CDR3 totals 17 residues. Losses at the gene ends were 0 bases for V and 5 bases for J; bases not matched to a gene: 7. CDR3 in DNA: TGTGCCAGCAGCGTAGTGTCTAGCGGGAGGGCCAGAGATACGCAGTATTTT. Residues: CASSVVSSGRARDTQYF.

The chain is built from TRBV9 and TRBJ1-1; D perhaps matches TRBD1 (6 bases). Germline CDR1 SGDLS, CDR2 YYNGEE. V was trimmed by 2 bases and J by 6 bases, leaving 8 bases between them. The length of the CDR3 is 12 residues. CDR3 bases: TGTGCCAGCAGCGTCGGGGGCGCTGAAGCTTTCTTT. Translating gives CASSVGGAEAFF.

This clonotype occurred a few times. The chain carries TRBV27 and TRBJ2-1, with D hard to call. Germline-derived CDR1 and CDR2 are MNHEY and SMNVEV (reference sequence). Trimming left V 1 base short and J 9 bases short, with 4 bases between. The length of the CDR3 is 11 residues. The CDR3, as DNA: TGTGCCAGCAGTTTATTCGGTGAGCAGTTCTTC. This gives the protein CASSLFGEQFF.